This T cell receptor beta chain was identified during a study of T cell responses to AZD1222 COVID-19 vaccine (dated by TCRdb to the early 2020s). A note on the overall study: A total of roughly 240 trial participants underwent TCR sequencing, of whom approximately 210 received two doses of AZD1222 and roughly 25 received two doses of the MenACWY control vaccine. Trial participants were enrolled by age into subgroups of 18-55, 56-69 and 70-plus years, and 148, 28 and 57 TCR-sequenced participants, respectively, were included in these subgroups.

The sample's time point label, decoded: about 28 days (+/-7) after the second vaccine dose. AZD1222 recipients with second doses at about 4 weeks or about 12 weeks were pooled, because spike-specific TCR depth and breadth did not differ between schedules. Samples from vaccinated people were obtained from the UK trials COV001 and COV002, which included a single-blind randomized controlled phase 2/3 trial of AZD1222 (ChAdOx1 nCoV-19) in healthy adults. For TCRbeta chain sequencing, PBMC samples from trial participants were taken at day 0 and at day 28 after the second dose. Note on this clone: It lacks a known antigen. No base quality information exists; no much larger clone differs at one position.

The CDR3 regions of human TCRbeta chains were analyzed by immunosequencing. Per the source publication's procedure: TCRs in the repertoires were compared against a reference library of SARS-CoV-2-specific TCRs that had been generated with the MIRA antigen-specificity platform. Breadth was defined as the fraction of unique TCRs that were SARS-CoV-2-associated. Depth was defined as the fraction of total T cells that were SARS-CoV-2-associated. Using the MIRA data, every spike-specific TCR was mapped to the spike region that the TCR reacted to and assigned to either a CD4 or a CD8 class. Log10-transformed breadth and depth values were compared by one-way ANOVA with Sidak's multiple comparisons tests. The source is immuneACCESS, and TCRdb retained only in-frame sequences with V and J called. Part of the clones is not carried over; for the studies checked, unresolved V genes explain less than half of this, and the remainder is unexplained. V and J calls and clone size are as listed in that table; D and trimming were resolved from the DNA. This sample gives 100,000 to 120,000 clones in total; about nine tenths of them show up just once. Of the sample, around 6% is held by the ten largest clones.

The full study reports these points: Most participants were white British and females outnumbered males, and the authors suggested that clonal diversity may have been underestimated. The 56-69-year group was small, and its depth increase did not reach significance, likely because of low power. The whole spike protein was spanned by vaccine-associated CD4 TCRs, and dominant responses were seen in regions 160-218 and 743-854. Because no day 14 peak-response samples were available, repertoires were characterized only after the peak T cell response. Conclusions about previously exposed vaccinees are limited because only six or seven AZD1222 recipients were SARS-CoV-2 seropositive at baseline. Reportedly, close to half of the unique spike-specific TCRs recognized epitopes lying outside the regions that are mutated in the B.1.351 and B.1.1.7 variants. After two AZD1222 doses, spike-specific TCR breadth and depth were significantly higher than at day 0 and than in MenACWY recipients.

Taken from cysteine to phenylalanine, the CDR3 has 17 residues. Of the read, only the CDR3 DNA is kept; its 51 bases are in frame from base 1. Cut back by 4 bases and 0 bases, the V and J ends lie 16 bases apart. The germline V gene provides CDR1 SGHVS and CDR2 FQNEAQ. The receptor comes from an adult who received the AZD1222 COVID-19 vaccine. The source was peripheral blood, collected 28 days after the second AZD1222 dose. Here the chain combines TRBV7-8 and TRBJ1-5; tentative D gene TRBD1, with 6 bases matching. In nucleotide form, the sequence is TGTGCCAGCAGCTCCCGAGCGGCAGGGGCTAGCAATCAGCCCCAGCATTTT. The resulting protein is CASSSRAAGASNQPQHF.